What follows are 16 T cell receptor beta chains derived from one specimen sequenced in a study of blood T cell repertoires in COVID-19. Some clones are missing from TCRdb's copy, which holds only in-frame ones; the method was immunoSEQ multiplex PCR. The sample includes about 110,000 clones, around 90% of them seen just once. The sample was peripheral blood. The receptors shown here come from a woman between 45 and 65 years old with acute or convalescent COVID-19.

CDR3 protein: CASSLGGSQETQYF. In DNA form, the CDR3 reads TGTGCCAGCAGTTTAGGAGGGTCCCAAGAGACCCAGTACTTC. This chain joins TRBV28 and TRBJ2-5, with D perhaps matching TRBD2 (6 bases). Germline CDR1 and CDR2: MDHEN and SYDVKM. The CDR3 runs 14 residues. With 2 bases removed from V and 1 base from J, the gap between germline ends came to 8 bases.

The chain joins TRBV3-1 (or the pseudogene TRBV3-2) to TRBJ2-3, with 15 bases that match TRBD2. V was pared by 4 bases and J by 5 bases, with 16 bases of the junction left unmatched. This CDR3 region has 20 residues. From germline, CDR1 is LGHDT and CDR2 YNNKEL (reference sequence). The CDR3 sequence: CASSPRGTGLAGGMEDTQYF. The DNA of the CDR3 is TGTGCCAGCAGCCCTCGTGGGACAGGACTAGCGGGAGGGATGGAAGATACGCAGTATTTT.

This clone appeared once. The CDR3 region has the DNA TGTGCCAGCAGTTATCGGACAGTCGAAATGAACACTGAAGCTTTCTTT. Translated: CASSYRTVEMNTEAFF. The chain carries TRBV6-6 and TRBJ1-1; TRBD1 might be the D (6 bases). Germline CDR1 and CDR2: MNHNY and SVGAGI (reference sequence). V was clipped by 3 bases and J by 0 bases, with 14 bases between them. CDR3 length: 16 residues.

The chain combines TRBV27 with TRBJ2-5; 8 bases fit TRBD2. The CDR3 length is 14 residues. J was trimmed by 0 bases and V by 5 bases; bases with no gene match: 2. From germline, CDR1 is MNHEY and CDR2 SMNVEV (reference sequence). The CDR3 reads CASSKLADQETQYF. DNA for the CDR3: TGTGCCAGCAGTAAACTAGCGGACCAAGAGACCCAGTACTTC.

V gene TRBV18 combines with J gene TRBJ2-3; D uncertain. The CDR3 is 15 amino acids. CDR1 KGHSH and CDR2 LQKENI come from the germline V gene. V shed 4 bases and J shed 3 bases, with 14 bases lying between them. CDR3 residues: CASSQRAPPTDTQYF. The CDR3 DNA is TGTGCCAGCTCACAAAGAGCCCCCCCGACAGATACGCAGTATTTT. Together with reference TRBV18 and TRBJ2-3, the CDR3 gives the full variable domain: NAGVMQNPRHLVRRRGQEARLRCSPMKGHSHVYWYRQLPEEGLKFMVYLQKENIIDESGMPKERFSAEFPKEGPSILRIQQVVRGDSAAYFCASSQRAPPTDTQYFGPGTRLTVL.

This clone has only a few counts. This chain links TRBV10-2 with TRBJ1-4; TRBD1 matches 8 bases. Germline V gene data show CDR1 as WSHSY and CDR2 as SAAADI. The CDR3 has 14 residues. V lost 5 bases, J lost 5 bases, and 4 bases stayed unmatched. Here the CDR3 reads CASSRQGRNEKLFF. Here the CDR3 DNA reads TGCGCCAGCAGTAGACAGGGGAGAAATGAAAAACTGTTTTTT.

The V and J genes are TRBV19 and TRBJ2-1, with a weak D call TRBD1 (6 bases). The CDR3 covers 16 residues. Germline assignment: CDR1 LNHDA and CDR2 SQIVND (reference sequence). Trimming removed 7 bases from V and 4 bases from J, with 20 bases in between. The CDR3 sequence: CASTPLGARRYNEQFF. CDR3 coding DNA: TGTGCCAGTACCCCTCTGGGGGCTCGGAGGTACAATGAGCAGTTCTTC.

This clone appeared a few times. The V and J genes are TRBV28 and TRBJ2-4, with 8 bases that match TRBD1. The germline CDR1 and CDR2 sequences are MDHEN and SYDVKM. Trimming cost V 2 bases and J 5 bases; bases outside gene matches: 17. This CDR3 spans 19 amino acids. CDR3 nucleotides: TGTGCCAGCAGTTTACCCGCCACGTTGACAGGGGTCTTCCAAAACATTCAGTACTTC. Its protein is CASSLPATLTGVFQNIQYF. The full variable domain, its missing parts supplied by reference TRBV28 and TRBJ2-4, is DVKVTQSSRYLVKRTGEKVFLECVQDMDHENMFWYRQDPGLGLRLIYFSYDVKMKEKGDIPEGYSVSREKKERFSLILESASTNQTSMYLCASSLPATLTGVFQNIQYFGAGTRLSVL.

The rearrangement joins TRBV27 to TRBJ1-4, with D possibly TRBD1 on 5 matching bases. Germline CDR1 and CDR2: MNHEY and SMNVEV (reference sequence). Trimming removed 4 bases at V and 8 bases at J, with 20 bases between. CDR3 length: 16 residues. The CDR3 nucleotides read TGTGCCAGCAGTTCAATGCCCGTCGGGGGACGGGAAAAACTGTTTTTT. This sequence encodes CASSSMPVGGREKLFF.

The rearrangement uses TRBV5-5 and TRBJ2-7, with D perhaps TRBD2 (6 bases). This CDR3 is 15 amino acids long. V lost 0 bases, J lost 0 bases, and 10 bases lay in between. The germline CDR1 and CDR2 sequences are SGHKS and YYEKEE (reference sequence). The CDR3 spells CASSLAVAASYEQYF. CDR3 DNA sequence: TGTGCCAGCAGCTTGGCGGTAGCGGCCTCCTACGAGCAGTACTTC.

J is TRBJ1-4 and V is TRBV5-1; maybe TRBD1 (6 bases). V was clipped by 4 bases and J by 6 bases, with 10 bases between them. Germline CDR1 and CDR2: SGHRS and YFSETQ. The CDR3 runs 13 residues. The DNA for the CDR3 is TGCGCCAGCAGCGTGGCAGGGGATGAAAAACTGTTTTTT. It codes for CASSVAGDEKLFF.

The chain links TRBV28 to TRBJ1-5; TRBD1 agrees at 7 bases. The CDR3 consists of 14 residues. The V gene's germline CDR1 is MDHEN and CDR2 SYDVKM. V shed 5 bases and J 4 bases; nucleotides not matched to a gene: 5. The CDR3 sequence is CASSPSTGNQPQHF. The CDR3 DNA sequence: TGTGCCAGCAGTCCTTCGACAGGGAATCAGCCCCAGCATTTT.

The chain uses TRBV7-9 and TRBJ2-2; D is possibly TRBD2 (5 bases). The germline V and J ends were trimmed by 8 bases and 3 bases, with 13 bases remaining between them. Germline CDR1 SEHNR, CDR2 FQNEAQ (reference sequence). This CDR3 has 14 amino acids. CDR3 region: CASGPFSDTGELFF. The CDR3, as DNA: TGTGCCAGCGGCCCTTTTAGCGACACCGGGGAGCTGTTTTTT.

CDR3 DNA sequence: TGTGCCATCAGTGAGTCGGGCGGGGAGCTCGCCAAAAACATTCAGTACTTC. The encoded protein is CAISESGGELAKNIQYF. This chain uses TRBV10-3 with TRBJ2-4; TRBD2 might be the D (6 bases). V lost 0 bases and J lost 1, with 13 bases in between. Germline V gene data show CDR1 as ENHRY and CDR2 as SYGVKD. This CDR3 contains 17 residues.

The rearrangement uses TRBV28 and TRBJ2-7; a possible D gene is TRBD2 (5 bases). There are 14 residues in the CDR3. Germline V CDR1 and CDR2: MDHEN, SYDVKM. V lost 5 bases and J 3 bases, leaving 14 bases between the germline ends. The CDR3 DNA follows: TGTGCCAGCAGTCCCCCCGGGGTACACTACGAGCAGTACTTC. It encodes CASSPPGVHYEQYF.

This rearrangement joins TRBV6-2 or TRBV6-3 to TRBJ1-1, with D uncertain. Germline CDR1 reads MNHEY; CDR2 reads SVGEGT. CDR3 size: 16 residues. Trimming left V 0 bases short and J 2 bases short, with 13 bases between. The CDR3 nucleotides are TGTGCCAGCAGTTACTCGAAGGCGGAACCTAACACTGAAGCTTTCTTT. Its protein product is CASSYSKAEPNTEAFF.